The T cell receptor (beta chain) under discussion was sequenced for a study of shared clonotypes between healthy human individuals. As for the study in general: Used for every donor were three CD4 naive, three CD4 memory, two CD8 naive and one CD8 memory plate. Study conclusions and caveats: At large depth, rarefaction still showed sorted-subset sequencing to be incomplete.

Generated by immunoSEQ multiplex PCR, the TCRdb table keeps only in-frame clones and is missing some. The data contain about 1,800,000 clones, less than 95% of them seen just once; the ten biggest clones take up 1% to 1.5%. Points on this clone: Its specificity is not known.

Naive CD8 cells were CD45RO-negative, positively selected for CCR7, excluding terminally differentiated effector memory CD45RA+ cells. The CDR3 has 18 residues. CDR1 and CDR2 from the germline V gene are MNHEY and SMNVEV (reference sequence). The V gene lost 2 bases and the J gene lost 0 bases, with 17 bases spanning the gap. This receptor was obtained from a man aged 18 to 30 in good health. Sample: naive CD8+ T cells sorted from blood. The rearrangement uses TRBV27 and TRBJ2-4; tentative D call: TRBD1 (6 bases). The CDR3 loop is CASSLGQGTGGAKNIQYF. DNA for the CDR3: TGTGCCAGCAGTTTAGGGCAGGGGACCGGAGGAGCCAAAAACATTCAGTACTTC.